The 28 T cell receptor beta chains given below trace back to one sample, sequenced in a study of blood T cell repertoires in COVID-19. Assay: immunoSEQ multiplex PCR; the TCRdb copy retains only in-frame clones and omits some. The sample contains around 300,000 clones, about 87% of which appear only once. The sequenced sample consisted of PBMCs or T cells enriched from blood (not recorded which). Source of these receptors: a woman between 50 and 59 years old who had recovered from COVID-19.

About this clone itself: The sample holds other DNA sequences that translate to the same CDR3. The chain couples TRBV9 to TRBJ2-3, with 12 nucleotides matching TRBD2. The length of the CDR3 is 16 residues. CDR1 SGDLS and CDR2 YYNGEE come from the germline V gene. J was trimmed by 3 bases and V by 3 bases; bases with no gene match: 5. CDR3 region: CASSARTSGKTDTQYF. The CDR3 DNA is TGTGCCAGCAGCGCAAGGACTAGCGGGAAGACAGATACGCAGTATTTT.

This sequence joins TRBV11-1 and TRBJ2-1; D unclear. The CDR3 is made up of 14 amino acids. Germline CDR1 is SGHAT and CDR2 is FQDESV (reference sequence). V lost 1 base to trimming and J lost 10 bases, with 14 bases between them. Here the CDR3 reads CASSLVVASGEQFF. The CDR3 region has the DNA TGTGCCAGCAGCTTAGTCGTGGCTTCAGGCGAGCAGTTCTTC.

This clone came up a few times. This rearrangement joins TRBV5-1 to TRBJ1-4, with D unresolved. The CDR3 length is 15 residues. Germline values: CDR1 SGHRS, CDR2 YFSETQ. V lost 0 bases, J lost 1 base, and 7 bases lay in between. The CDR3 spells CASSLGRITNEKLFF. The CDR3 DNA sequence: TGCGCCAGCAGCTTGGGGCGGATAACTAATGAAAAACTGTTTTTT. The whole variable domain, remainder taken from reference TRBV5-1 and TRBJ1-4, is KAGVTQTPRYLIKTRGQQVTLSCSPISGHRSVSWYQQTPGQGLQFLFEYFSETQRNKGNFPGRFSGRQFSNSRSEMNVSTLELGDSALYLCASSLGRITNEKLFFGSGTQLSVL.

This chain connects TRBV3-1 (or the pseudogene TRBV3-2) to TRBJ1-2; D unclear. Germline V gives CDR1 LGHDT, CDR2 YNNKEL (reference sequence). V was shortened by 3 bases and J by 6 bases, with 14 bases between the two germline ends. The CDR3 spans 14 residues. The CDR3, as DNA: TGTGCCAGCAGCCAGGAGCTATTAAACGATGGCTACACCTTC. Translated: CASSQELLNDGYTF.

This chain joins TRBV6-5 and TRBJ1-3; D unresolved. V was cut by 5 bases and J by 0 bases, with 8 bases left in between. Germline assignment: CDR1 MNHEY and CDR2 SVGAGI. The CDR3 has 14 residues. CDR3 amino acids: CASSPNSSGNTIYF. The CDR3 DNA is TGTGCCAGCAGTCCTAATTCCTCTGGAAACACCATATATTTT.

The gene calls are TRBV7-3 and TRBJ2-1; the D gene is possibly TRBD2 (6 bases). The germline V gene has CDR1 SGHTA and CDR2 FQGTGA. The V end lost 4 bases, the J end lost 5 bases, and 21 bases lay between the germline ends. The length of the CDR3 is 17 residues. The CDR3 loop reads CASSSISSAPPDNEQFF. In DNA, the CDR3 is TGTGCCAGCAGCTCTATATCTAGCGCCCCACCCGACAATGAGCAGTTCTTC.

The chain employs TRBV29-1 and TRBJ2-2; D not resolved. V was cut by 7 bases and J by 4 bases, with 10 bases left in between. The CDR3 contains 12 residues. Germline CDR1 and CDR2: SQVTM and ANQGSEA. This CDR3 reads CSAQSSTGELFF. The CDR3 DNA follows: TGCAGCGCCCAGTCAAGCACCGGGGAGCTGTTTTTT.

The rearrangement joins TRBV7-8 to TRBJ1-6, with 7 bases fitting TRBD1. The trim removed 2 bases at V and 0 bases at J, leaving 7 bases unmatched. From germline, CDR1 is SGHVS and CDR2 FQNEAQ. The CDR3 extends over 18 amino acids. CDR3 in amino acids: CASSLSSQGSSYNSPLHF. CDR3 coding DNA: TGTGCCAGCAGCTTATCATCACAGGGGAGCTCCTATAATTCACCCCTCCACTTT. Looking up the rest from reference TRBV7-8 and TRBJ1-6 gives the full variable domain: GAGVSQSPRYKVAKRGQDVALRCDPISGHVSLFWYQQALGQGPEFLTYFQNEAQLDKSGLPSDRFFAERPEGSVSTLKIQRTQQEDSAVYLCASSLSSQGSSYNSPLHFGNGTRLTVT.

The rearrangement uses TRBV4-2 and TRBJ2-1; 7 nucleotides align to TRBD2. With 0 bases clipped from V and 12 bases from J, the junction kept 8 bases outside the gene matches. The CDR3 totals 14 residues. CDR1 and CDR2 from the germline V gene are LGHNA and YNFKEQ. In DNA, the CDR3 is TGTGCCAGCAGCCAAGAAAGATTGACGGGGGGGCAGTTCTTC. This codes for CASSQERLTGGQFF.

The V gene is TRBV14, the J gene TRBJ2-7, with D uncertain. Trimming cost V 4 bases and J 3 bases, with 13 bases left between them. The CDR3 is 14 amino acids. Germline lookup yields CDR1 SGHDN and CDR2 FVKESK. CDR3 DNA sequence: TGTGCCAGCAGCCTTGACCGTGGGCGCTACGAGCAGTACTTC. It yields the protein CASSLDRGRYEQYF.

The genes are TRBV11-3 and TRBJ2-7, with D hard to call. Germline lookup yields CDR1 SGHNT and CDR2 YENEEA. The CDR3 sequence is 16 residues long. V was trimmed by 2 bases and J by 3 bases, leaving 17 bases between them. The CDR3 DNA follows: TGTGCCAGCAGCTTATATCGCAGGTATGATCACTACGAGCAGTACTTC. Translating it yields CASSLYRRYDHYEQYF.

J is TRBJ1-2 and V is TRBV6-4, with D tentatively TRBD1 (5 bases). Germline V lookup: CDR1 MRHNA, CDR2 SNTAGT. The CDR3 totals 20 residues. Trimming took off 7 bases at V and 0 bases at J, with 30 bases between the two ends. CDR3: CASITSGGSLVAHPNYGYTF. The CDR3 DNA reads TGTGCCAGCATTACTAGCGGGGGGTCTCTCGTCGCCCACCCTAACTATGGCTACACCTTC.

The chain combines TRBV6-4 with TRBJ1-2; the D gene is possibly TRBD1 (6 bases). This CDR3 has 13 residues. Germline V gene lookup returns CDR1 MRHNA and CDR2 SNTAGT. Trimming took 5 bases from V and 6 from J, leaving 13 bases between them. As DNA, the CDR3 is TGTGCCAGCAGTTACAGGGCCGGGGATGGCTACACCTTC. It codes for CASSYRAGDGYTF.

This chain uses TRBV5-4 with TRBJ2-7; 9 bases fit TRBD2. The germline V gene encodes CDR1 SGHNT and CDR2 YYREEE (reference sequence). V trimming: 2 bases; J trimming: 4 bases; junction bases outside the gene matches: 7. CDR3 length: 15 residues. This chain's CDR3 is CASSFLAGTSYEQYF. CDR3 nucleotide sequence: TGTGCCAGCAGCTTTCTAGCGGGAACTTCATACGAGCAGTACTTC.

The chain employs TRBV28 and TRBJ1-2, with D possibly TRBD1 on 6 matching bases. With 6 bases removed from V and 4 bases from J, the gap between germline ends came to 18 bases. The CDR3 has 15 amino acids. Looked up from germline, CDR1 is MDHEN and CDR2 is SYDVKM. CDR3 loop: CASSRRGGALYGYTF. The CDR3 coding sequence is TGTGCCAGCAGCCGCCGGGGGGGGGCCCTCTATGGCTACACCTTC.

The chain carries TRBV5-1 and TRBJ2-7, with 8 bases identical to TRBD2. Germline CDR1 SGHRS, CDR2 YFSETQ. Trimming at V came to 0 bases and at J to 1 base, leaving 3 bases not matched to a gene. The CDR3 is made up of 15 amino acids. CDR3 protein: CASSLEGLESYEQYF. DNA of the CDR3: TGCGCCAGCAGCTTGGAGGGACTAGAATCCTACGAGCAGTACTTC.

This clone was observed at least ten times. This chain connects TRBV6-7 to TRBJ1-4; TRBD1 agrees at 7 bases. TRBV6-7 counts as an open reading frame of uncertain function. The junction had 2 bases not matched to a gene; V was cut back by 6 bases and J by 4 bases. The CDR3 is made up of 13 amino acids. The chain's CDR3 is CASRTGYNEKLFF. Written as DNA, the CDR3 is TGTGCCAGCAGGACAGGGTATAATGAAAAACTGTTTTTT.

The chain uses TRBV18 and TRBJ1-2; D is undetermined. V dropped 4 bases and J dropped 2 bases, with 14 bases sitting between them. The CDR3 runs to 15 residues. Per germline, CDR1 KGHSH and CDR2 LQKENI. This CDR3 is CASSLEDGINYGYTF. The CDR3 DNA follows: TGTGCCAGCTCACTAGAGGACGGGATCAACTATGGCTACACCTTC.

The chain couples TRBV6-6 to TRBJ2-5; possibly TRBD2 for D (6 bases). The CDR3 has 15 amino acids. Deletions cut 5 bases from V and 2 bases from J, with 15 bases between. CDR1 is MNHNY and CDR2 is SVGAGI in the germline V gene (reference sequence). The CDR3 DNA follows: TGTGCCAGCAGTGACATTTGGCGGGAACAAGAGACCCAGTACTTC. Its translation: CASSDIWREQETQYF.

This chain links TRBV28 with TRBJ1-6; TRBD1 agrees at 7 bases. V lost 5 bases, J lost 2 bases, and 9 bases stayed unmatched. Germline V gene sequence: CDR1 MDHEN, CDR2 SYDVKM. The CDR3 consists of 17 residues. CDR3 in amino acids: CASSTGDVSTYNSPLHF. In nucleotides, the CDR3 is TGTGCCAGCAGTACAGGGGACGTGTCGACCTATAATTCACCCCTCCACTTT.

This chain links TRBV7-2 with TRBJ2-1; weak D call: TRBD2 (6 bases). Germline V gene lookup returns CDR1 SGHTA and CDR2 FQGNSA. The CDR3 consists of 13 residues. V lost 5 bases, J lost 10 bases, and 15 bases lay in between. The CDR3 reads CASSPYSSDEQFF. DNA of the CDR3: TGTGCCAGCAGCCCCTACTCTAGCGACGAGCAGTTCTTC.

This chain uses TRBV20-1 with TRBJ1-4; D is unclear. This CDR3 contains 16 residues. Trimming left V 3 bases short and J 1 base short, with 15 bases between. Germline V gene lookup returns CDR1 DFQATT and CDR2 SNEGSKA (reference sequence). Here the CDR3 DNA reads TGCAGTGCTAGTCTGGGAGTAGTCGGAACTAATGAAAAACTGTTTTTT. Its protein product is CSASLGVVGTNEKLFF.

The V call is TRBV12-3 or TRBV12-4, the J call TRBJ1-2; D is undetermined. Trimming shortened V by 6 bases and J by 13 bases, and 15 bases separated the two germline ends. The CDR3 runs 11 residues. The CDR3 region is CASSLNAEPTF. The CDR3 nucleotides are TGTGCCAGCAGCCTTAACGCGGAACCCACCTTC.

The rearrangement joins TRBV19 to TRBJ2-2; D uncertain. V was cut by 2 bases and J by 7 bases, with 8 bases left in between. The CDR3 is 13 amino acids. Germline loops: CDR1 LNHDA, CDR2 SQIVND (reference sequence). CDR3 region: CASSIPPVGELFF. CDR3 bases: TGTGCCAGTAGTATACCCCCGGTCGGGGAGCTGTTTTTT.

This clone was seen once. The chain has TRBV2 and TRBJ2-4, with TRBD2 matching over 10 bases. The ends lost 2 bases at V and 6 bases at J; junction bases unmatched: 1. The CDR3 sequence is 14 residues long. From germline, CDR1 is SNHLY and CDR2 FYNNEI. The CDR3 DNA reads TGTGCCAGCAGTGAAACTAGCGGGATAAACATTCAGTACTTC. Translation gives CASSETSGINIQYF.

The chain joins TRBV29-1 to TRBJ2-1; 8 bases align to TRBD2. The CDR3 has 13 residues. The trim removed 3 bases at V and 7 bases at J, leaving 5 bases unmatched. Germline V CDR1 and CDR2: SQVTM, ANQGSEA. For the CDR3, the DNA is TGCAGCGTTGATCGGGAGGGCCGGAATGAGCAGTTCTTC. Protein sequence: CSVDREGRNEQFF.

This rearrangement joins TRBV7-2 to TRBJ2-7; possibly TRBD1 for D (6 bases). Per germline, CDR1 SGHTA and CDR2 FQGNSA. The CDR3 runs to 14 residues. Between the trimmed V and J ends, which lost 4 bases and 4 bases, there was a span of 14 bases. The CDR3 bases are TGTGCCAGCAGCTCCCGACAGGATTTTTACGAGCAGTACTTC. Protein sequence: CASSSRQDFYEQYF.

Written as DNA, the CDR3 is TGTGCCAGCAGTCTGACAGGGCGTACCGCCGATACGCAGTATTTT. This codes for CASSLTGRTADTQYF. The chain carries TRBV6-2 or TRBV6-3 and TRBJ2-3; the match to TRBD1 covers 7 bases. The CDR3 sequence is 15 residues long. Trimming cost V 5 bases and J 6 bases; bases outside gene matches: 11. Germline V gene lookup returns CDR1 MNHEY and CDR2 SVGEGT.